These 27 T cell receptor beta chains were all obtained from the same sample, sequenced in a study of shared clonotypes between healthy human individuals. TCRdb keeps only in-frame clones here, not all; method: immunoSEQ multiplex PCR. The table has some 1.5 million clones, 95% to 99% seen once. Material for sequencing was naive CD4+ T cells sorted from blood. Subset denoted: CD45RA+ positively selected. The receptors here all came from a man aged 25 to 45 in good health.

The chain has TRBV28 and TRBJ2-7, with 11 nucleotides matching TRBD2. There are 14 residues in the CDR3. V shed 8 bases and J 4 bases; nucleotides not matched to a gene: 7. Germline V gene lookup returns CDR1 MDHEN and CDR2 SYDVKM. This CDR3 is CASRRLAGFYEQYF. The CDR3 coding sequence is TGTGCCAGCCGAAGACTAGCGGGATTTTACGAGCAGTACTTC. The whole variable domain, remainder taken from reference TRBV28 and TRBJ2-7, is DVKVTQSSRYLVKRTGEKVFLECVQDMDHENMFWYRQDPGLGLRLIYFSYDVKMKEKGDIPEGYSVSREKKERFSLILESASTNQTSMYLCASRRLAGFYEQYFGPGTRLTVT.

The chain couples TRBV19 to TRBJ2-1; the D gene could be TRBD1 or TRBD2 (5 bases each). Germline assignment: CDR1 LNHDA and CDR2 SQIVND (reference sequence). The CDR3 length is 11 residues. Trimming stripped 5 bases from V and 9 bases from J, with 8 bases between. This CDR3 reads CASSLGAEQFF. The CDR3 DNA is TGTGCCAGTAGTCTCGGGGCTGAGCAGTTCTTC.

The chain has TRBV6-5 and TRBJ2-1; 11 bases line up with TRBD2. The CDR3 totals 15 residues. The germline V gene has CDR1 MNHEY and CDR2 SVGAGI. V lost 2 bases, J lost 6 bases, and 3 bases stayed unmatched. CDR3 region: CASSYITSGSNEQFF. Written as DNA, the CDR3 is TGTGCCAGCAGTTACATCACTAGCGGGAGCAATGAGCAGTTCTTC.

This chain uses TRBV27 with TRBJ2-7; 7 bases fit TRBD2. The CDR3 is 13 residues long. CDR1 is MNHEY, CDR2 SMNVEV, per germline (reference sequence). After removal of 8 bases from V and 5 bases from J, the junction contained 9 bases not matched to a gene. CDR3 sequence: CASRPTGGHEQYF. CDR3 nucleotide sequence: TGTGCCAGCCGACCGACGGGGGGACACGAGCAGTACTTC.

V gene TRBV14 combines with J gene TRBJ2-7, with D perhaps assigned TRBD1 or TRBD2 (5 bases each). V lost 6 bases and J lost 3, with 18 bases in between. The CDR3 length is 15 residues. Per germline, CDR1 SGHDN and CDR2 FVKESK. In nucleotides, the CDR3 is TGTGCCAGCAGGTATGGAGGACACGGCGTCTACGAGCAGTACTTC. The encoded protein is CASRYGGHGVYEQYF.

The rearrangement uses TRBV11-2 and TRBJ2-5; D may be TRBD1 or TRBD2 (5 bases each). The V and J ends lost 4 bases and 1 base respectively, with 16 bases between them. Germline CDR1 reads SGHAT; CDR2 reads FQNNGV. The CDR3 contains 16 residues. CDR3 in DNA: TGTGCCAGCAGCTCCACCACGGGGACCCTCCAAGAGACCCAGTACTTC. Its translation: CASSSTTGTLQETQYF.

The J gene is TRBJ1-5, the V gene TRBV6-1, with D unresolved. V was shortened by 4 bases and J by 0 bases, with 10 bases between the two germline ends. This CDR3 spans 15 amino acids. CDR1 is MNHNS and CDR2 is SASEGT in the germline V gene. Here the CDR3 DNA reads TGTGCCAGCAGTGTGACGCCGTATAGCAATCAGCCCCAGCATTTT. Its translation is CASSVTPYSNQPQHF.

The chain joins TRBV27 to TRBJ2-1, with 8 positions matching TRBD2. This CDR3 contains 18 residues. V shed 2 bases and J 1 base; nucleotides not matched to a gene: 10. Germline V lookup: CDR1 MNHEY, CDR2 SMNVEV (reference sequence). CDR3 in amino acids: CASSLVSGIGTSYNEQFF. The CDR3 nucleotides are TGTGCCAGCAGTTTAGTTAGCGGGATTGGGACGTCCTACAATGAGCAGTTCTTC.

The J gene is TRBJ1-5, the V gene TRBV5-6, with TRBD1 identical over 9 bases. CDR3 size: 18 residues. Germline assignment: CDR1 SGHDT and CDR2 YYEEEE. J lost 0 bases, V lost 3 bases, and 10 bases had no gene match. This chain's CDR3 is CASSSGGTGYYSNQPQHF. The DNA of the CDR3 is TGTGCCAGCAGCTCGGGCGGGACAGGGTACTATAGCAATCAGCCCCAGCATTTT.

J is TRBJ1-1 and V is TRBV5-6; 8 bases are shared with TRBD1. From germline, CDR1 is SGHDT and CDR2 YYEEEE. V dropped 4 bases and J dropped 0; count of bases not matched to a gene: 8. The CDR3 contains 16 residues. The CDR3 spells CASSAYRGWMNTEAFF. CDR3 nucleotide sequence: TGTGCCAGCAGCGCGTACAGGGGGTGGATGAACACTGAAGCTTTCTTT.

The V and J genes are TRBV6-5 and TRBJ2-7; possible D gene TRBD2, 6 bases. Trimming pared 6 bases from V and 4 bases from J, leaving 19 bases between. Germline CDR1 and CDR2: MNHEY and SVGAGI. This CDR3 is 15 amino acids long. CDR3 sequence: CASSPPDSGPYEQYF. CDR3 nucleotide sequence: TGTGCCAGCAGCCCCCCGGATAGCGGTCCTTACGAGCAGTACTTC.

A word on this clone: Other DNA sequences in this specimen translate into the identical CDR3. DNA of the CDR3: TGTGCCAGCAGCCACGGAGAGACCCAGTACTTC. This sequence encodes CASSHGETQYF. V and J are TRBV14 and TRBJ2-5; D unresolved. Trimming left V 3 bases short and J 4 bases short, with 3 bases between. The CDR3 extends over 11 amino acids. Germline V gene sequence: CDR1 SGHDN, CDR2 FVKESK.

CDR3 coding DNA: TGCGCCAGCAGCTTGGTACGGGACAGTATCACTAAAGAGACCCAGTACTTC. This gives the protein CASSLVRDSITKETQYF. The chain carries TRBV5-1 and TRBJ2-5; 7 bases agree with TRBD1. The CDR3 loop spans 17 amino acids. The germline gives CDR1 SGHRS, CDR2 YFSETQ. After removal of 0 bases from V and 3 bases from J, the junction contained 11 bases not matched to a gene.

V and J are TRBV5-1 and TRBJ1-1; no clear D gene. This CDR3 is 13 amino acids long. The germline gives CDR1 SGHRS, CDR2 YFSETQ. V lost 1 base, J lost 4 bases, and 8 bases lay in between. The CDR3, as DNA: TGCGCCAGCAGCTTGTCTCCATCCACTGAAGCTTTCTTT. It translates to CASSLSPSTEAFF.

The gene calls are TRBV5-1 and TRBJ2-7, with 8 nucleotides matching TRBD1. Unmatched junction bases numbered 9, after V lost 0 bases and J lost 1 base. CDR1 is SGHRS, CDR2 YFSETQ, per germline. CDR3 length: 17 amino acids. The chain's CDR3 is CASSLGRGDRGSYEQYF. The CDR3 nucleotides read TGCGCCAGCAGCTTGGGCCGGGGAGACAGGGGATCCTACGAGCAGTACTTC.

The chain carries TRBV5-1 and TRBJ2-3, with TRBD2 as a possible D gene (5 bases). Trimming cost V 0 bases and J 3 bases, with 8 bases left between them. Germline V gene data show CDR1 as SGHRS and CDR2 as YFSETQ. CDR3 length: 14 residues. CDR3 sequence: CASSLVTGTDTQYF. The DNA of the CDR3 is TGCGCCAGCAGCTTGGTTACGGGGACAGATACGCAGTATTTT.

The rearrangement uses TRBV9 and TRBJ2-1; D unclear. The CDR3 is made up of 13 amino acids. Germline V gives CDR1 SGDLS, CDR2 YYNGEE. The V end was cut by 1 base, the J end by 6 bases, with 8 bases between. The CDR3: CASSVPGSNEQFF. The CDR3 DNA is TGTGCCAGCAGCGTACCAGGATCCAATGAGCAGTTCTTC.

The V and J genes are TRBV19 and TRBJ2-5; TRBD1 is a possible D gene (5 bases). The CDR3 runs 13 residues. Trimming removed 4 bases from V and 2 bases from J, with 8 bases in between. The germline CDR1 and CDR2 sequences are LNHDA and SQIVND (reference sequence). The CDR3: CASSNQGQETQYF. The CDR3 DNA reads TGTGCCAGTAGTAACCAGGGACAAGAGACCCAGTACTTC.

About this clone itself: The same CDR3 arises from other DNA sequences in this sample as well. This sequence joins TRBV6-6 and TRBJ1-3; no clear D. The germline V and J ends were trimmed by 0 bases and 0 bases, with 6 bases remaining between them. The CDR3 length is 15 residues. Looked up from germline, CDR1 is MNHNY and CDR2 is SVGAGI (reference sequence). CDR3 bases: TGTGCCAGCAGTTACTCTATGAGCTCTGGAAACACCATATATTTT. It is translated as CASSYSMSSGNTIYF.

As to this clone: Other DNA sequences of this sample code for an identical CDR3. The chain is built from TRBV28 and TRBJ1-1, with D perhaps matching TRBD1 (5 bases). V lost 2 bases and J 4 bases, leaving 8 bases between the germline ends. There are 13 residues in the CDR3. Per the germline V gene, CDR1 is MDHEN and CDR2 is SYDVKM. DNA for the CDR3: TGTGCCAGCAGTTTACGGGGCATCACTGAAGCTTTCTTT. This gives the protein CASSLRGITEAFF.

V is TRBV19 and J is TRBJ2-7, with a weak D call TRBD1 (7 bases). Germline V CDR1 and CDR2: LNHDA, SQIVND (reference sequence). V lost 7 bases, J lost 2 bases, and 18 bases lay in between. This CDR3 region has 15 residues. As DNA, the CDR3 is TGTGCCAGTACCGCCAGGGGGGCCGGCACCTACGAGCAGTACTTC. Translated, it gives CASTARGAGTYEQYF.

The V call is TRBV19, the J call TRBJ1-2; D possibly corresponds to TRBD1 (5 bases). Trimming shortened V by 7 bases and J by 3 bases, and 15 bases separated the two germline ends. Germline CDR1 and CDR2: LNHDA and SQIVND (reference sequence). This CDR3 is built from 14 residues. CDR3 residues: CASIPREGYYGYTF. The CDR3 nucleotides read TGTGCCAGTATCCCCCGGGAGGGGTACTATGGCTACACCTTC.

The genes are TRBV30 and TRBJ2-5, with TRBD2 identical over 7 bases. This CDR3 is built from 13 residues. The germline V gene encodes CDR1 GTSNPN and CDR2 SVGIG (reference sequence). The V segment lost 3 bases and the J segment 9 bases; nucleotides outside the gene matches: 10. The CDR3 here is CAWSHRGGKAQYF. The CDR3 DNA sequence: TGTGCCTGGAGCCATAGGGGAGGGAAGGCCCAGTACTTC.

V usage is TRBV29-1 and J usage is TRBJ2-1, with 12 bases that match TRBD2. V lost 8 bases, J lost 5 bases, and 10 bases stayed unmatched. The CDR3 length is 15 residues. In germline, CDR1 is SQVTM, CDR2 ANQGSEA. CDR3 in amino acids: CSFPLAGGGHNEQFF. As DNA, the CDR3 is TGCAGCTTCCCACTAGCGGGAGGCGGCCACAATGAGCAGTTCTTC.

The gene calls are TRBV6-1 and TRBJ2-4; no definite D call. This CDR3 has 12 residues. Trimming left V 5 bases short and J 10 bases short, with 12 bases between. The germline V gene encodes CDR1 MNHNS and CDR2 SASEGT. CDR3 amino acids: CASSHPGPIQYF. In nucleotides, the CDR3 is TGTGCCAGCAGTCACCCCGGCCCAATTCAGTACTTC.

The chain couples TRBV10-3 to TRBJ1-1; 7 nucleotides agree with TRBD1. Trimming at V came to 5 bases and at J to 1 base, leaving 4 bases not matched to a gene. Germline-derived CDR1 and CDR2 are ENHRY and SYGVKD. This CDR3 is 14 amino acids long. The CDR3 nucleotides read TGTGCCATCAGTACAGGGGATACGAACACTGAAGCTTTCTTT. This codes for CAISTGDTNTEAFF.

This clone was detected only once. As DNA, the CDR3 is TGTGCCAGCAGCCCCGGCAACGGACAGGGTCGTGAAAAACTGTTTTTT. It codes for CASSPGNGQGREKLFF. The rearrangement joins TRBV7-2 to TRBJ1-4; TRBD1 aligns across 8 bases. With V trimmed by 5 bases and J by 7 bases, 12 bases remained unmatched. Germline CDR1 reads SGHTA; CDR2 reads FQGNSA. The CDR3 is made up of 16 amino acids. The whole variable domain, remainder taken from reference TRBV7-2 and TRBJ1-4, is GAGVSQSPSNKVTEKGKDVELRCDPISGHTALYWYRQSLGQGLEFLIYFQGNSAPDKSGLPSDRFSAERTGGSVSTLTIQRTQQEDSAVYLCASSPGNGQGREKLFFGSGTQLSVL.